This T cell receptor (beta chain) is from a study of blood T cell repertoires in COVID-19. Study-wide background: The samples span acute and convalescent COVID-19 from the United States, Italy and Spain. T cells, B-cell-depleted T cells, or PBMCs provided the cDNA or gDNA that served as material.

Details on this clone: Other DNA sequences in the sample encode the same CDR3.

The CDR3 sequence is 16 residues long. The germline V gene has CDR1 SGHRS and CDR2 YFSETQ. V lost 0 bases to trimming and J lost 5 bases; unmatched junction nucleotides: 1. Under the authors' procedure: Amplification with reference gene primers provided the estimates of nucleated cell counts. Sequencing was performed with immunoSEQ multiplex PCR; in TCRdb, only in-frame clones are kept and a portion is missing. The DNA was the basis for D and trimming; V, J and clone size are from that table. The sample gives around 140,000 clones, 88% of which show up once; 2% to 2.5% is in the top ten. The sequence was obtained from an older man with active COVID-19. This chain connects TRBV5-1 to TRBJ2-2; 13 nucleotides match TRBD2. The sequenced sample consisted of peripheral blood. CDR3 sequence (DNA): TGCGCCAGCAGCTTGGGACTAGCGGGAGGAACCGGGGAGCTGTTTTTT. Its protein product is CASSLGLAGGTGELFF.